Here is one TCR beta chain with its context. What it binds is not known. The data derive from a study of cytomegalovirus exposure and HLA in healthy donors. Study outcomes and limitations: Reportedly, HLA-A and HLA-B alleles of most subjects were accurately predicted from TCR beta.

The J segment lost 6 bases and the V segment lost 3 bases, leaving 5 bases of the junction unmatched. Germline V gives CDR1 SGDLS, CDR2 YYNGEE. The CDR3 extends over 15 amino acids. PCR was performed using 60 Vbeta and 13 Jbeta primers. The repertoire was sequenced with immunoSEQ multiplex PCR; TCRdb's copy has only in-frame clones and lacks some. The sample data list about 200,000 clones. This receptor was obtained from a boy younger than 18 in good health and CMV-seronegative. V is TRBV9 and J is TRBJ1-4; 10 bases match TRBD1. The sequencing input was PBMCs. The CDR3 reads CASSATGTGDEKLFF. The CDR3 region has the DNA TGTGCCAGCAGCGCCACCGGGACAGGGGATGAAAAACTGTTTTTT.